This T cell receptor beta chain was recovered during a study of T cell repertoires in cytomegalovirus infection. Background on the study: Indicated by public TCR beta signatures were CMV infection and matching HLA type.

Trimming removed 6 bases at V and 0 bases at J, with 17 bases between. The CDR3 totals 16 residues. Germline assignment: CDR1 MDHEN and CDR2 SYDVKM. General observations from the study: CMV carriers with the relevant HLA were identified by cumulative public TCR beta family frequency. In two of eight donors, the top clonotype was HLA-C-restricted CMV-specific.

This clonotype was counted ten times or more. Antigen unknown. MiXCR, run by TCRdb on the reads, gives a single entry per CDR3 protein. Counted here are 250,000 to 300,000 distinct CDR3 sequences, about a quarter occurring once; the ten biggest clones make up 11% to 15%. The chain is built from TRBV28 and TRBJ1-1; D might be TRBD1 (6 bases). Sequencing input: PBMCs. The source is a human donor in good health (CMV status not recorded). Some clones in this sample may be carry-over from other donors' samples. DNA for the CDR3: TGTGCCAGCAGCCTAAGGACAGCCCTCATGAACACTGAAGCTTTCTTT. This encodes CASSLRTALMNTEAFF. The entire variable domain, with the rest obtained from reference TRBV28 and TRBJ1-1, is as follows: DVKVTQSSRYLVKRTGEKVFLECVQDMDHENMFWYRQDPGLGLRLIYFSYDVKMKEKGDIPEGYSVSREKKERFSLILESASTNQTSMYLCASSLRTALMNTEAFFGQGTRLTVV.